The following is a T cell receptor (beta chain) sequence with its context. Unmatched junction bases numbered 2, after V lost 5 bases and J lost 4 bases. The CDR3 is 11 residues long. CDR1 GTSNPN and CDR2 SVGIG come from the germline V gene (reference sequence). The entry originates in a study of blood T cell repertoires in COVID-19. Profiled with immunoSEQ multiplex PCR; TCRdb holds only in-frame clones, not every one. The profile shows hundreds of thousands of clones, more than 75% of them singletons. Material for sequencing was PBMCs or T cells enriched from blood (not recorded which). This chain links TRBV30 with TRBJ2-7; TRBD1 matches at 7 bases. This clonotype originated in a man in his forties or fifties who had recovered from COVID-19. The CDR3 sequence: CAWATGYEQYF. CDR3 in DNA: TGTGCCTGGGCGACAGGGTACGAGCAGTACTTC.